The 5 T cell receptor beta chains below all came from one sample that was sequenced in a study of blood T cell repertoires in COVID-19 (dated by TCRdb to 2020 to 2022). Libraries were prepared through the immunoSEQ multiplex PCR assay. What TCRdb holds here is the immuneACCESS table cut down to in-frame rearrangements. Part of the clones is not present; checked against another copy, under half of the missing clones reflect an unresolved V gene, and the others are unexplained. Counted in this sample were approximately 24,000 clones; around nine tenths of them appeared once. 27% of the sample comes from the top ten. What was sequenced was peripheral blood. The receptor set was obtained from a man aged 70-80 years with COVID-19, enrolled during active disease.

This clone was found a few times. CDR3 coding DNA: TGTGCCAGTAGTCCGCCTTCGGGGACAGTTGAAGCTTTCTTT. This gives the protein CASSPPSGTVEAFF. J is TRBJ1-1 and V is TRBV19; 7 bases match TRBD1. The CDR3 length is 14 residues. CDR1 is LNHDA, CDR2 SQIVND, per germline (reference sequence). The V and J ends lost 5 bases and 7 bases, in that order; junction bases with no gene match: 10.

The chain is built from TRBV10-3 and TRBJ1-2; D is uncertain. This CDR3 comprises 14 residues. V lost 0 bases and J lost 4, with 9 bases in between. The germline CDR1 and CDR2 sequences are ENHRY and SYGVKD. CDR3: CAISESAGFYGYTF. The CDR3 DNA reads TGTGCCATCAGTGAGTCGGCAGGATTCTATGGCTACACCTTC.

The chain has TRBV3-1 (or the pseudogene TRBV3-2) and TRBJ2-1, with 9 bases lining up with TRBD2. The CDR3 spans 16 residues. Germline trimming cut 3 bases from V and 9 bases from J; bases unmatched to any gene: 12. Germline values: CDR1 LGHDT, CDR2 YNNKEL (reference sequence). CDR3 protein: CASSQAQVAGVGEQFF. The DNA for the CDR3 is TGTGCCAGCAGCCAGGCTCAAGTAGCGGGAGTGGGTGAGCAGTTCTTC.

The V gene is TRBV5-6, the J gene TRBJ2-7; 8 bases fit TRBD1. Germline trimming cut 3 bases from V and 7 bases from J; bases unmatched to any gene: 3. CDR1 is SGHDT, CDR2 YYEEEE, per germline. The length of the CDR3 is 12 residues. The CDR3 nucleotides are TGTGCCAGCAGCTCACAGGGGGTGGAGCAGTACTTC. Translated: CASSSQGVEQYF.

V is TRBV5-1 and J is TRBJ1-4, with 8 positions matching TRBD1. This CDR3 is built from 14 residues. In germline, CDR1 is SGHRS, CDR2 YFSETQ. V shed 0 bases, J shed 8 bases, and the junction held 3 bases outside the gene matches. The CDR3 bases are TGCGCCAGCAGCTTGGGGACAGGGAACGAAAAACTGTTTTTT. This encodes CASSLGTGNEKLFF. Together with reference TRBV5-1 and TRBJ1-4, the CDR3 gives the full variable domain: KAGVTQTPRYLIKTRGQQVTLSCSPISGHRSVSWYQQTPGQGLQFLFEYFSETQRNKGNFPGRFSGRQFSNSRSEMNVSTLELGDSALYLCASSLGTGNEKLFFGSGTQLSVL.